A selection of T cell receptor beta chains follows, all from one sample in a study of T cells in Graves' hyperthyroidism and ophthalmopathy. TCRdb redid the calling of the multiplex PCR reads with MiXCR, one entry per CDR3 protein. The profile covers a few hundred thousand distinct CDR3 sequences, with 15% to 17% appearing a single time and around an eighth taken by the ten largest. The source material was blood. The receptor set was obtained from a woman aged 18-30 years with Graves' hyperthyroidism. CDR3s include the opening cysteine and the closing phenylalanine or tryptophan. A D gene is named only where the DNA matches it firmly. For some rows the clone size is stated as once, few or many, or as a class when expanded; others skip it.

abundance: few
j_gene: TRBJ1-5
v_gene: TRBV20-1
d_gene: TRBD1
CDR3aa: CSARKVQGAVQPQHF
CDR3nt: TGCAGTGCTAGAAAGGTACAGGGGGCAGTTCAGCCCCAGCATTTT

abundance: .
j_gene: TRBJ1-6
v_gene: TRBV6-5
d_gene: .
CDR3aa: CASSSIGDSPLHF
CDR3nt: TGTGCCAGCAGTTCGATTGGGGATTCACCCCTCCACTTT

abundance: .
j_gene: TRBJ1-2
v_gene: TRBV19
d_gene: .
CDR3aa: CASSIRWYGYTF
CDR3nt: TGTGCCAGTAGTATTCGATGGTATGGCTACACCTTC

abundance: many
j_gene: TRBJ2-5
v_gene: TRBV27
d_gene: TRBD2
CDR3aa: CASSLGGVQETQYF
CDR3nt: TGTGCCAGCAGTTTAGGGGGGGTCCAAGAGACCCAGTACTTC

abundance: many
j_gene: TRBJ1-1
v_gene: TRBV7-9
d_gene: .
CDR3aa: CASSKTSWDTEAFF
CDR3nt: TGTGCCAGCAGTAAGACAAGCTGGGACACTGAAGCTTTCTTT

abundance: .
j_gene: TRBJ1-2
v_gene: TRBV15
d_gene: .
CDR3aa: CATSRAGPGNYGYTF
CDR3nt: TGTGCCACCAGCAGAGCCGGACCGGGGAACTATGGCTACACCTTC

abundance: .
j_gene: TRBJ1-4
v_gene: TRBV28
d_gene: .
CDR3aa: CASSSSNEKLFF
CDR3nt: TGTGCCAGCAGTTCCAGTAATGAAAAACTGTTTTTT

abundance: many
j_gene: TRBJ2-7
v_gene: TRBV20-1
d_gene: .
CDR3aa: CSARALNGTHYEQYF
CDR3nt: TGCAGTGCTAGAGCCCTTAATGGGACACACTACGAGCAGTACTTC

abundance: .
j_gene: TRBJ2-6
v_gene: TRBV6-5
d_gene: TRBD1
CDR3aa: CASSYSRDRVRWANVLTF
CDR3nt: TGTGCCAGCAGTTACTCGAGGGACAGGGTTAGGTGGGCCAACGTCCTGACTTTC

abundance: many
j_gene: TRBJ1-6
v_gene: TRBV2
d_gene: TRBD1
CDR3aa: CASRGQGQNSPLHF
CDR3nt: TGTGCCAGTAGAGGACAGGGTCAGAATTCACCCCTCCACTTT

abundance: many
j_gene: TRBJ2-1
v_gene: TRBV12-3/TRBV12-4
d_gene: .
CDR3aa: CASSYDNIDEQFF
CDR3nt: TGTGCCAGCAGTTACGACAATATCGATGAGCAGTTCTTC

abundance: .
j_gene: TRBJ1-1
v_gene: TRBV5-1
d_gene: TRBD1
CDR3aa: CASRGLVRGDTEAFF
CDR3nt: TGCGCCAGCAGGGGACTAGTCAGGGGGGACACTGAAGCTTTCTTT

abundance: few
j_gene: TRBJ1-2
v_gene: TRBV7-2
d_gene: .
CDR3aa: CASSSGAENYGYTF
CDR3nt: TGTGCCAGCAGCTCCGGGGCGGAAAACTATGGCTACACCTTC

abundance: few
j_gene: TRBJ2-6
v_gene: TRBV7-6
d_gene: TRBD1
CDR3aa: CASSRGQDHSGANVLTF
CDR3nt: TGTGCCAGCAGCAGGGGACAGGACCACTCTGGGGCCAACGTCCTGACTTTC

abundance: many
j_gene: TRBJ2-5
v_gene: TRBV20-1
d_gene: TRBD2
CDR3aa: CSARDLAGGPGETQYF
CDR3nt: TGCAGTGCTAGAGATCTGGCGGGAGGGCCGGGGGAGACCCAGTACTTC

abundance: many
j_gene: TRBJ1-2
v_gene: TRBV7-6
d_gene: .
CDR3aa: CASSNIPGLSVGYTF
CDR3nt: TGTGCCAGCAGCAATATCCCGGGACTGTCTGTGGGCTACACCTTC

abundance: .
j_gene: TRBJ2-5
v_gene: TRBV5-1
d_gene: .
CDR3aa: CASSSLRSFQETQYF
CDR3nt: TGCGCCAGCAGCTCTTTGAGGTCATTCCAAGAGACCCAGTACTTC

abundance: .
j_gene: TRBJ1-2
v_gene: TRBV5-6
d_gene: TRBD1
CDR3aa: CASSTGTGFNYGYTF
CDR3nt: TGTGCCAGCAGCACCGGGACAGGATTTAACTATGGCTACACCTTC

abundance: few
j_gene: TRBJ2-1
v_gene: TRBV15
d_gene: TRBD2
CDR3aa: CATSSVTLGLAGETYNEQFF
CDR3nt: TGTGCCACCAGCAGTGTCACTTTGGGACTAGCGGGAGAGACTTACAATGAGCAGTTCTTC

abundance: .
j_gene: TRBJ1-1
v_gene: TRBV4-1
d_gene: TRBD1
CDR3aa: CASSRPGQGEPLNTEAFF
CDR3nt: TGCGCCAGCAGCCGGCCGGGACAGGGGGAACCTTTGAACACTGAAGCTTTCTTT

abundance: many
j_gene: TRBJ1-5
v_gene: TRBV2
d_gene: TRBD1
CDR3aa: CASSDMGQGNQPQHF
CDR3nt: TGTGCCAGCAGTGATATGGGACAGGGCAATCAGCCCCAGCATTTT

abundance: .
j_gene: TRBJ2-1
v_gene: TRBV6-2/TRBV6-3
d_gene: .
CDR3aa: CASSHLTSNDEQFF
CDR3nt: TGTGCCAGCAGCCATCTGACTAGTAACGATGAGCAGTTCTTC

abundance: many
j_gene: TRBJ2-5
v_gene: TRBV7-8
d_gene: .
CDR3aa: CASSSLFSGKRETQYF
CDR3nt: TGTGCCAGCAGCTCGTTGTTCTCGGGGAAAAGAGAGACCCAGTACTTC

abundance: few
j_gene: TRBJ1-2
v_gene: TRBV27
d_gene: TRBD1
CDR3aa: CASSVDRAGGYTF
CDR3nt: TGTGCCAGCAGTGTAGACAGGGCAGGCGGCTACACCTTC

abundance: few
j_gene: TRBJ1-1
v_gene: TRBV14
d_gene: .
CDR3aa: CASSQDIGRTEAFF
CDR3nt: TGTGCCAGCAGCCAAGACATAGGGCGCACTGAAGCTTTCTTT

abundance: .
j_gene: TRBJ2-5
v_gene: TRBV14
d_gene: .
CDR3aa: CASSQGDGFFYQETQYF
CDR3nt: TGTGCCAGCAGCCAAGGTGATGGGTTTTTTTACCAAGAGACCCAGTACTTC

abundance: once
j_gene: TRBJ1-2
v_gene: TRBV25-1
d_gene: .
CDR3aa: CASSVEIRDGYGYTF
CDR3nt: TGTGCCAGCAGTGTAGAGATCCGGGACGGCTATGGCTACACCTTC

abundance: .
j_gene: TRBJ2-1
v_gene: TRBV7-8
d_gene: .
CDR3aa: CASGGPTGVNNEQFF
CDR3nt: TGTGCCAGCGGAGGCCCTACGGGGGTAAACAATGAGCAGTTCTTC

abundance: many
j_gene: TRBJ1-1
v_gene: TRBV6-5
d_gene: .
CDR3aa: CASSYSKAGGVGTEAFF
CDR3nt: TGTGCCAGCAGTTACTCGAAGGCAGGCGGCGTGGGGACTGAAGCTTTCTTT

abundance: few
j_gene: TRBJ2-7
v_gene: TRBV10-1
d_gene: .
CDR3aa: CASSESTQGSPYEQYF
CDR3nt: TGCGCCAGCAGTGAGTCGACTCAAGGCAGTCCTTACGAGCAGTACTTC

abundance: .
j_gene: TRBJ2-3
v_gene: TRBV29-1
d_gene: .
CDR3aa: CSALGRTTTDTQYF
CDR3nt: TGCAGCGCCCTGGGCCGGACTACCACAGATACGCAGTATTTT

abundance: .
j_gene: TRBJ2-3
v_gene: TRBV12-3/TRBV12-4
d_gene: .
CDR3aa: CATRGAADTQYF
CDR3nt: TGTGCCACCCGCGGGGCTGCAGATACGCAGTATTTT

abundance: many
j_gene: TRBJ1-2
v_gene: TRBV20-1
d_gene: TRBD1
CDR3aa: CSASAGGLGYTF
CDR3nt: TGCAGTGCTAGCGCAGGGGGCCTTGGCTACACCTTC

abundance: many
j_gene: TRBJ2-7
v_gene: TRBV7-8
d_gene: TRBD2
CDR3aa: CASSLESGTSGSYEQYF
CDR3nt: TGTGCCAGCAGCTTAGAGTCGGGGACTAGCGGCTCCTACGAGCAGTACTTC

abundance: many
j_gene: TRBJ2-5
v_gene: TRBV3-1
d_gene: TRBD2
CDR3aa: CASSQSGGETQYF
CDR3nt: TGTGCCAGCAGCCAGTCGGGGGGAGAGACCCAGTACTTC

abundance: .
j_gene: TRBJ2-5
v_gene: TRBV20-1
d_gene: TRBD1
CDR3aa: CSATKQGWRETQYF
CDR3nt: TGCAGTGCTACCAAACAGGGGTGGAGAGAGACCCAGTACTTC

abundance: many
j_gene: TRBJ2-1
v_gene: TRBV11-2
d_gene: .
CDR3aa: CASSPRVGEQFF
CDR3nt: TGTGCCAGCAGCCCGAGGGTGGGTGAGCAGTTCTTC

abundance: few
j_gene: TRBJ1-3
v_gene: TRBV5-5
d_gene: .
CDR3aa: CASRTGQQTSGNTIYF
CDR3nt: TGTGCCAGCAGAACGGGACAACAAACCTCTGGAAACACCATATATTTT

abundance: .
j_gene: TRBJ1-2
v_gene: TRBV6-1
d_gene: .
CDR3aa: CASRDQPQYGYTF
CDR3nt: TGTGCCAGCAGGGACCAGCCGCAGTATGGCTACACCTTC

abundance: few
j_gene: TRBJ1-5
v_gene: TRBV4-1
d_gene: .
CDR3aa: CASSQVGFQPQHF
CDR3nt: TGCGCCAGCAGCCAAGTGGGGTTTCAGCCCCAGCATTTT

abundance: many
j_gene: TRBJ1-1
v_gene: TRBV27
d_gene: .
CDR3aa: CASSLMGSLNTEAFF
CDR3nt: TGTGCCAGCAGTTTAATGGGCAGCCTGAACACTGAAGCTTTCTTT

abundance: few
j_gene: TRBJ1-1
v_gene: TRBV4-2
d_gene: .
CDR3aa: CASSLAGGATEAFF
CDR3nt: TGTGCCAGCAGCCTTGCGGGGGGGGCCACTGAAGCTTTCTTT

abundance: few
j_gene: TRBJ1-5
v_gene: TRBV7-2
d_gene: .
CDR3aa: CASSLVPLFGGVWSNQPQHF
CDR3nt: TGTGCCAGCAGCTTAGTCCCCCTGTTTGGGGGCGTGTGGTCCAATCAGCCCCAGCATTTT

abundance: many
j_gene: TRBJ1-2
v_gene: TRBV11-2
d_gene: TRBD1
CDR3aa: CASSGRDRTFYGYTF
CDR3nt: TGTGCCAGCAGCGGAAGGGACAGGACTTTCTATGGCTACACCTTC

abundance: .
j_gene: TRBJ2-3
v_gene: TRBV19
d_gene: .
CDR3aa: CASSMSVGLDTQYF
CDR3nt: TGTGCCAGTAGTATGTCCGTGGGCTTAGATACGCAGTATTTT

abundance: .
j_gene: TRBJ2-1
v_gene: TRBV20-1
d_gene: TRBD2
CDR3aa: CSARDGSSGTILHGDEQFF
CDR3nt: TGCAGTGCTAGAGATGGGTCTAGCGGGACCATACTACATGGGGATGAGCAGTTCTTC